The table lists the clone carrying this TCR beta chain with many counts. Its target is unknown. These data belong to a study of CD8+CD57+ T cells in acquired aplastic anemia. In the study overall: Across the sorted CD4+ and CD8+ cells, DNA amounts averaged about 3.1 ug. The average read count for CD4+ cells in healthy donors was 8.5 million to 12 million. Findings of the study overall: Comparison of patients with controls identified around 28 shared CD8+ CDR3 sequences.

Looked up from germline, CDR1 is LNHDA and CDR2 is SQIVND (reference sequence). Germline trimming cut 7 bases from V and 3 bases from J; bases unmatched to any gene: 2. This CDR3 comprises 12 residues. Genomic DNA constituted the template upon which TCR beta VDJ and CDR3 profiling was performed. In TCRdb, the reads were re-called with MiXCR into one record per CDR3 protein. Of 400,000 to 450,000 distinct CDR3 sequences in the sample, about two thirds were seen once. This TCR derives from a human donor in good health, serving as a control. The chain combines TRBV19 with TRBJ1-2, with TRBD1 matching over 7 bases. The sample consisted of sorted CD4+, CD8+, or CD8+CD57+ T cells (not recorded which) from PBMCs. This CDR3 is CASTGGDYGYTF. The CDR3 nucleotides read TGTGCCAGTACAGGGGGGGACTATGGCTACACCTTC.